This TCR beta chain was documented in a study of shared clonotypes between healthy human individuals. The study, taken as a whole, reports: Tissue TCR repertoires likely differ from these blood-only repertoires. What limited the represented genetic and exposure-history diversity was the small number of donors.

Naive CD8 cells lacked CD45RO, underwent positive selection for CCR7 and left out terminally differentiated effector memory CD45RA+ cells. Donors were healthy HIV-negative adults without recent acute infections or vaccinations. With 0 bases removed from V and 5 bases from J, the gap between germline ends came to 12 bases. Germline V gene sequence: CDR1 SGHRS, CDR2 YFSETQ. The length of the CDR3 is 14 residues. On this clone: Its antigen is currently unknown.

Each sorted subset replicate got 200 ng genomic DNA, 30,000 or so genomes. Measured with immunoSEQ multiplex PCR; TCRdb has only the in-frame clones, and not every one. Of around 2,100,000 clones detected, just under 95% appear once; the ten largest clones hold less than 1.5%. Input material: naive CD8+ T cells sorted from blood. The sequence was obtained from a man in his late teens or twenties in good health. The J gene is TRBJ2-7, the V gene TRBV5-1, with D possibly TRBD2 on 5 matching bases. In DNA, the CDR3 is TGCGCCAGCAGCTTGGCCGGACTTCTTAACGAGCAGTACTTC. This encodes CASSLAGLLNEQYF.